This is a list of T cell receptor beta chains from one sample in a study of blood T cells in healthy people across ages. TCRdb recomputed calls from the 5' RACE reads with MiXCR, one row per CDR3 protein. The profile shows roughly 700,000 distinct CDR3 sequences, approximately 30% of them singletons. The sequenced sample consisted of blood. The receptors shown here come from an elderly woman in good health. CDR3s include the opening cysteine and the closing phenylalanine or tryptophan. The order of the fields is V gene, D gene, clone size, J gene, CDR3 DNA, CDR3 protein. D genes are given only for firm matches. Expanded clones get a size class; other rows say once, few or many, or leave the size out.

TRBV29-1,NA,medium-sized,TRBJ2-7,TGCAGCGTTGATACAGGGTTCGTGGACGAGCAGTACTTC,CSVDTGFVDEQYF
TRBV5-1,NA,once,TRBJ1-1,TGCGCCAGCAGCTTGGAGTCTAACACTGAAGCTTTCTTT,CASSLESNTEAFF
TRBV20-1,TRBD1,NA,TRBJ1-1,TGCAGTGCAGGGACAGGGGGTTTTTTAAACACTGAAGCTTTCTTT,CSAGTGGFLNTEAFF
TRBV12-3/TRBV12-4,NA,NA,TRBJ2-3,TGTGCCAGCAGTTTAAGAGGAGATGTGCAGTATTTT,CASSLRGDVQYF
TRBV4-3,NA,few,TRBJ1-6,TGCGCCAGCAGCCAAGGGTGGGAATTGGGTTCACCCCTCCACTTT,CASSQGWELGSPLHF
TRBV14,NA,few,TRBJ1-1,TGTGCCAGCAGCCCTCGCCTAGTTTGGGACACTGAAGCTTTCTTT,CASSPRLVWDTEAFF
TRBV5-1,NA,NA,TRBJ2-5,TGCGCCAGCAGCTTGGCGGCGACACCGCGAGAGACCCAGTACTTC,CASSLAATPRETQYF
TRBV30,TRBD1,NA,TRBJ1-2,TGTGCCTGGAGTCTAGACAGGGGGCAAACTGGCTACACCTTC,CAWSLDRGQTGYTF
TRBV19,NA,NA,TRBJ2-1,TGTGCCAGTAGCCTCACTCGGGGAGGTAGGGAGCAGTTCTTC,CASSLTRGGREQFF
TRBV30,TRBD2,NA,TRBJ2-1,TGTGCCTGCTCGAGCGGGGGGCCAAATGAGCAGTTCTTC,CACSSGGPNEQFF
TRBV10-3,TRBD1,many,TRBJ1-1,TGTGCCATTGGACAGGCCACCCTGGGGACTGAAGCTTTCTTT,CAIGQATLGTEAFF
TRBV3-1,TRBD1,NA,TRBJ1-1,TGTGCCAGCAGCCAAGTCGTACAGACAGGGCCAGCCGCTGAAGCTTTCTTT,CASSQVVQTGPAAEAFF
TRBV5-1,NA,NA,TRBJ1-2,TGCGCCAGCAGCCAGGGGATAAGTGGCTACACCTTC,CASSQGISGYTF
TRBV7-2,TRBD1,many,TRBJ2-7,TGTGCCAGCAGCTTAGCCGGACAGGGAGCGCCCTACGAGCAGTACTTC,CASSLAGQGAPYEQYF
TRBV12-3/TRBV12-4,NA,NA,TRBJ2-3,TGTGCCAGCACCCCTTCCGGGGGAAGAGCAGATACGCAGTATTTT,CASTPSGGRADTQYF
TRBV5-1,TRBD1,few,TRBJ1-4,TGCGCCAGCAGCCGAGGGACAGTTGCAACTAATGAAAAACTGTTTTTT,CASSRGTVATNEKLFF